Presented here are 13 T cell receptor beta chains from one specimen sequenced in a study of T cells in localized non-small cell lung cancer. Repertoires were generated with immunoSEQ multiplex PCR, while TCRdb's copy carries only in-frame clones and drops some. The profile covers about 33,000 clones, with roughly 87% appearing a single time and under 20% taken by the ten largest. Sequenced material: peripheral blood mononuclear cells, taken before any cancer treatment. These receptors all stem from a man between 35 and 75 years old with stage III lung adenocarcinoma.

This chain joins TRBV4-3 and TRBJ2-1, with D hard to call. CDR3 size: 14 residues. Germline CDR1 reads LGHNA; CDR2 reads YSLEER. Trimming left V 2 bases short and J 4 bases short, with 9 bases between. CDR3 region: CASSQPPPYNEQFF. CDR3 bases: TGCGCCAGCAGCCAACCGCCCCCTTACAATGAGCAGTTCTTC.

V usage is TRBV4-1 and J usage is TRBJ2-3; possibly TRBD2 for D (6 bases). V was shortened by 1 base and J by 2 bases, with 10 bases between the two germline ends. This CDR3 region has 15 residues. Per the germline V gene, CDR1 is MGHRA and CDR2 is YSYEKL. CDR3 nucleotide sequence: TGCGCCAGCAGCCAAGTAGGACTAACCACAGATACGCAGTATTTT. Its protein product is CASSQVGLTTDTQYF.

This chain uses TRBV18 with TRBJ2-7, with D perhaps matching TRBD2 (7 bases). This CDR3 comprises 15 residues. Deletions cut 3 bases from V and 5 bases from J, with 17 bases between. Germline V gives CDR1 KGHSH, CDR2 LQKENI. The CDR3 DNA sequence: TGTGCCAGCTCACCCCTAGGCTGGGGGGGCAACGAGCAGTACTTC. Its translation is CASSPLGWGGNEQYF.

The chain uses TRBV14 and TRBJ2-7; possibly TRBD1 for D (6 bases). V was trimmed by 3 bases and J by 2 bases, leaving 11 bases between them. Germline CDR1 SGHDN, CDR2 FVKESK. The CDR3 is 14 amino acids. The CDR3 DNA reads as TGTGCCAGCAGCCATTCAGGGGCCCCCTACGAGCAGTACTTC. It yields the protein CASSHSGAPYEQYF.

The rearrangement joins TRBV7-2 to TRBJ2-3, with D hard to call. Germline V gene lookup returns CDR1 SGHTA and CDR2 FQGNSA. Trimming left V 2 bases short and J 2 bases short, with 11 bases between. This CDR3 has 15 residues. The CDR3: CASSLRGSYTDTQYF. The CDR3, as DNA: TGTGCCAGCAGCTTAAGAGGAAGTTACACAGATACGCAGTATTTT. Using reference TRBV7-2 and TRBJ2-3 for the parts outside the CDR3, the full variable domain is GAGVSQSPSNKVTEKGKDVELRCDPISGHTALYWYRQSLGQGLEFLIYFQGNSAPDKSGLPSDRFSAERTGGSVSTLTIQRTQQEDSAVYLCASSLRGSYTDTQYFGPGTRLTVL.

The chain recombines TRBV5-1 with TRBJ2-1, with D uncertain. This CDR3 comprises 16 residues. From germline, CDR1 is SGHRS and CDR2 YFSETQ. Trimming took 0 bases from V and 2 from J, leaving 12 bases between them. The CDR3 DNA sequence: TGCGCCAGCAGCTTGGCCGACGAGATTCCCTACAATGAGCAGTTCTTC. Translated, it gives CASSLADEIPYNEQFF.

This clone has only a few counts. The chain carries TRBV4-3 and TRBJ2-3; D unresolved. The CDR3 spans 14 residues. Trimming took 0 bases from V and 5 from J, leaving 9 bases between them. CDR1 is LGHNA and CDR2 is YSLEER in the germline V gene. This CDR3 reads CASSQDRSGDTQYF. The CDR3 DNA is TGCGCCAGCAGCCAAGATAGGTCTGGAGATACGCAGTATTTT.

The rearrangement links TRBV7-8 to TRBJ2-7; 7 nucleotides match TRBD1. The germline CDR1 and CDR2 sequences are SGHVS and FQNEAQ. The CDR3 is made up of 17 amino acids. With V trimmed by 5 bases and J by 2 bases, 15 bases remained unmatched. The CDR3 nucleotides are TGTGCCAGCAGCATGAAGGCTACAGGGGTGAAAACCTACGAGCAGTACTTC. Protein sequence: CASSMKATGVKTYEQYF.

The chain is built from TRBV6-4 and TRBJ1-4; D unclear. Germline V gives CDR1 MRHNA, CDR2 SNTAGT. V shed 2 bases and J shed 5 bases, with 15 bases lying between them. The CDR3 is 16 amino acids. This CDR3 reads CASSDEFTETNEKLFF. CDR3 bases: TGTGCCAGCAGTGACGAGTTCACAGAAACAAATGAAAAACTGTTTTTT.

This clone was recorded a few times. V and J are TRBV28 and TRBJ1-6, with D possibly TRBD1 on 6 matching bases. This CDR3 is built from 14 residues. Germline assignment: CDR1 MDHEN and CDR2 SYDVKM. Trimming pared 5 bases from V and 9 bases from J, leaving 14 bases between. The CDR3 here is CASSHRVESSPLHF. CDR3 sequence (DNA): TGTGCCAGCAGTCACAGGGTGGAGAGTTCACCCCTCCACTTT.

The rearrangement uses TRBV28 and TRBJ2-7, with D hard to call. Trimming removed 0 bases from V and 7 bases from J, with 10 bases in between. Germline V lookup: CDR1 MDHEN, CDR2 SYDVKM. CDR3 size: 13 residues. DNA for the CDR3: TGTGCCAGCAGTTTATGGCTTCTTAGGGAGCAGTACTTC. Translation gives CASSLWLLREQYF. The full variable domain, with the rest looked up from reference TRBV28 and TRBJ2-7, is DVKVTQSSRYLVKRTGEKVFLECVQDMDHENMFWYRQDPGLGLRLIYFSYDVKMKEKGDIPEGYSVSREKKERFSLILESASTNQTSMYLCASSLWLLREQYFGPGTRLTVT.

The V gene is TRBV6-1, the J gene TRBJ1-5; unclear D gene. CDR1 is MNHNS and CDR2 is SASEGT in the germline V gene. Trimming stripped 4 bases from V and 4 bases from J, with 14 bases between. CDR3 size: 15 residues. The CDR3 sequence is CASSGGTDTNQPQHF. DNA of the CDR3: TGTGCCAGCAGTGGAGGCACAGACACTAATCAGCCCCAGCATTTT.

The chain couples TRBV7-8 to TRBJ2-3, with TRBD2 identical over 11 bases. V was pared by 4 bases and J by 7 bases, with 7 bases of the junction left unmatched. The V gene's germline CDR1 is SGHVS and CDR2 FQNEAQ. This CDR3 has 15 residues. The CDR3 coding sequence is TGTGCCAGCAGCTCCCTAGCGGGGGGCCAATATACGCAGTATTTT. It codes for CASSSLAGGQYTQYF.